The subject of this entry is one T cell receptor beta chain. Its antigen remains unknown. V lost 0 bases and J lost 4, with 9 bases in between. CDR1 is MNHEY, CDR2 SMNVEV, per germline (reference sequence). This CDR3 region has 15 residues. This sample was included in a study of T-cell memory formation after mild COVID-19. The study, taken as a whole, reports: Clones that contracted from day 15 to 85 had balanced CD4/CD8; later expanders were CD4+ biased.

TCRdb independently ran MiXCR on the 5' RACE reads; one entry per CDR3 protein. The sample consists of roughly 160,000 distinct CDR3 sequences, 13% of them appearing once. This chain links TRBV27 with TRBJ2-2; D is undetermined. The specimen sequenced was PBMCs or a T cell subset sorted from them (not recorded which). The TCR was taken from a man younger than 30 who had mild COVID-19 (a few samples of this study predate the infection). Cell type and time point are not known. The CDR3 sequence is CASSLSYPRTGELFF. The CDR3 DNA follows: TGTGCCAGCAGTTTATCGTATCCTCGCACCGGGGAGCTGTTTTTT.